This section outlines one TCR beta chain sequence together with its context. The clone's antigen remains unknown. Per-base quality was not reported, and no clone a single base away is much larger than it. This entry comes from a study of regulatory dendritic cells for organ transplantation (dated by TCRdb to about 2017). Describing the broader study: Monocytes were cultured with vitamin D3 on days 0 and 4 and with IL-10 on day 4 to generate regulatory dendritic cells. On day 6, LPS was added to the DC cultures to test how the DCs responded to a strong maturation-inducing agent. Sorted naive and memory CD4+ and CD8+ T cells had their TCRbeta repertoires sequenced both before and after allostimulation with either regulatory or mature dendritic cells.

Sorted T cell subsets were CFSE-labeled and co-cultured for 4 to 6 days with allogeneic regulatory or mature dendritic cells at a 1:10 DC:T ratio. FACS was used to sort CD4+ or CD8+ cells into naive T cells (CD45RA+) and memory T cells (CD45RO+). The T cells used for TCR sequencing were obtained from two healthy control subjects. The Qiagen DNeasy Blood & Tissue Kit was used to extract genomic DNA. The junction carries 16 bases between V and J, which are trimmed by 1 base and 4 bases respectively. Inclusive of the bounding cysteine and phenylalanine, the CDR3 is 16 residues long. Of the read, only the CDR3 DNA is kept; its 48 bases are in frame from base 1. What the work shows at the level of the full study, not this receptor alone: Highly diverse repertoires were observed in naive CD4+ and CD8+ T cells, whereas lower diversity was observed in memory cells, and the most oligoclonal repertoires were found in memory CD8+ cells. Sequencing was done in only a couple of subjects, and the authors reported considerable heterogeneity between individuals in the alloreactive memory CD8+ T cell pool. In both subjects, allostimulation led to expansion of memory CD8+ clones, though the expansion induced by regulatory dendritic cells appeared to be more limited than that induced by mature dendritic cells. Of the resting subsets, the one holding the most alloreactive TCR clonotypes was memory CD8+ T cells.

Multiplexed two-step PCR with Vbeta-specific forward primers and Jbeta-specific reverse primers was used to amplify TCRbeta CDR3 regions. Through the immunoSEQ service, the TCRbeta libraries were run on an Illumina instrument for sequencing. The original pipeline was this. IMGT annotation was used to assign V, D and J genes, and synthetic CDR3 analogues were used to correct counts for multiplex PCR bias. In the immunoSEQ Analyzer, repertoire clonality was calculated as one minus the normalized Shannon entropy. Clonal expansion was defined using Fisher's exact test with Benjamini-Hochberg false discovery rate control and a two-tailed threshold of P<0.01. TCRdb retrieved this table from immuneACCESS and kept in-frame rearrangements only. Not all clones are present; in checked studies, unresolved V genes account for under half, and no reason is known for the remainder. V and J calls and clone size are those listed in that table; D and trimming were worked out from the DNA. The sample yields about 3,500 clones; 59% were counted once. Of the sample, 20% to 25% falls within the top ten clones.

The clonotype originates from a human donor in good health. The sample consisted of memory CD8+ T cells from blood cultured with dendritic cells. What this sample's cell subset or site label stands for: CD45RO+ memory T cells. Here the chain combines TRBV23-1 and TRBJ1-1; no D segment can be confidently identified. TRBV23-1 is flagged as an ORF with uncertain function. The CDR3 reads CASSQYNAYPGTEAFF. At the DNA level, the sequence is TGCGCCAGCAGTCAATATAATGCATATCCGGGCACTGAAGCTTTCTTT.